These 29 T cell receptor beta chains originate from one sample sequenced in a study of blood T cell repertoires in COVID-19. Using immunoSEQ multiplex PCR, the repertoire was profiled, and TCRdb retains in-frame clones only, with some absent. Seen here are approximately 270,000 clones, about 87% observed once, and the top ten hold about 6.7%. The sample taken for sequencing was peripheral blood. These receptors all come from a woman between 25 and 40 years old with COVID-19, enrolled during active disease.

On this clone itself: Germline is not matched at one junction end, which may reflect a read error. CDR3 sequence (DNA): TGTGCCAGCAGCTTAAATCCGGGGGGGACAGGGGCCAAGGTGGTGTTC. It encodes CASSLNPGGTGAKVVF. V and J are TRBV7-2 and TRBJ1-2; 10 bases are shared with TRBD1. Germline V gene data show CDR1 as SGHTA and CDR2 as FQGNSA. CDR3 length equals 16 residues.

The rearrangement links TRBV6-2 or TRBV6-3 to TRBJ1-6, with TRBD1 matching 7 bases. Looked up from germline, CDR1 is MNHEY and CDR2 is SVGEGT. The junction had 2 bases not matched to a gene; V was cut back by 6 bases and J by 3 bases. The CDR3 totals 14 residues. The CDR3 DNA sequence: TGTGCCAGCAGCCGGGACAGCTATAATTCACCCCTCCACTTT. Its protein product is CASSRDSYNSPLHF.

CDR3 bases: TGTGCCAGCAGCCCTGGGAGGGAGCAGTACGTC. It is translated as CASSPGREQYV. The chain couples TRBV5-6 to TRBJ2-7, with D perhaps TRBD2 (6 bases). The CDR3 covers 11 residues. Germline V lookup: CDR1 SGHDT, CDR2 YYEEEE. Trimming removed 4 bases from V and 7 bases from J, with 9 bases in between.

This clone has only one observation. The chain is built from TRBV14 and TRBJ2-3, with TRBD2 identical over 9 bases. This CDR3 spans 18 amino acids. CDR1 SGHDN and CDR2 FVKESK come from the germline V gene. V lost 4 bases, J lost 2 bases, and 13 bases stayed unmatched. The CDR3 sequence is CASSREWSSGGHTDTQYF. CDR3 bases: TGTGCCAGCAGCCGGGAGTGGAGTAGCGGGGGACACACAGATACGCAGTATTTT.

The rearrangement uses TRBV27 and TRBJ1-2, with 9 bases that match TRBD1. The CDR3 has 15 residues. The germline V gene has CDR1 MNHEY and CDR2 SMNVEV (reference sequence). The J segment lost 4 bases and the V segment lost 5 bases, leaving 8 bases of the junction unmatched. The CDR3 spells CASSHRTGDSYGYTF. The CDR3 DNA is TGTGCCAGCAGTCACAGGACAGGGGATTCCTATGGCTACACCTTC.

The rearrangement uses TRBV19 and TRBJ2-7; 9 nucleotides match TRBD1. The CDR3 spans 16 residues. The V gene's germline CDR1 is LNHDA and CDR2 SQIVND (reference sequence). Trimming cost V 3 bases and J 0 bases; bases outside gene matches: 6. For the CDR3, the DNA is TGTGCCAGTAGTATGAAGGGGACAGGGACCTCCTACGAGCAGTACTTC. Translated, it gives CASSMKGTGTSYEQYF.

The chain couples TRBV4-3 to TRBJ2-3; 15 bases agree with TRBD2. J gave up 4 bases and V 3 bases, and 11 bases lay outside the gene matches. The germline V gene encodes CDR1 LGHNA and CDR2 YSLEER. CDR3 length: 19 amino acids. This CDR3 is CASSHIRGTSGRRADTQYF. The DNA for the CDR3 is TGCGCCAGCAGCCACATTAGAGGGACTAGCGGGAGGCGCGCAGATACGCAGTATTTT.

V is TRBV24-1 and J is TRBJ2-7; 10 nucleotides line up with TRBD2. The germline gives CDR1 KGHDR, CDR2 SFDVKD. The CDR3 consists of 17 residues. Trimming took 3 bases from V and 0 from J; bases not matched to a gene: 7. CDR3 residues: CATSDDGLADSSYEQYV. Here the CDR3 DNA reads TGTGCCACCAGTGATGATGGACTAGCGGACAGCTCCTACGAGCAGTACGTC.

This chain connects TRBV9 to TRBJ2-2; no reliable D call. The CDR3 spans 13 residues. V lost 4 bases and J 8 bases, leaving 12 bases between the germline ends. Germline V gives CDR1 SGDLS, CDR2 YYNGEE. CDR3 amino acids: CASSPQRVGELFF. The CDR3 DNA follows: TGTGCCAGCAGCCCCCAGCGCGTGGGGGAGCTGTTTTTT.

The J gene is TRBJ2-5, the V gene TRBV5-8; 7 bases agree with TRBD1. The CDR3 is made up of 14 amino acids. CDR1 is SGHTS and CDR2 is YDEGEE in the germline V gene. J gave up 2 bases and V 0 bases, and 1 base lay outside the gene matches. The CDR3 nucleotides read TGTGCCAGCAGCTTGGACAGGGGACAAGAGACCCAGTACTTC. It is translated as CASSLDRGQETQYF. Based on the CDR3 plus reference TRBV5-8 and TRBJ2-5, the full variable domain is EAGVTQSPTHLIKTRGQQATLRCSPISGHTSVYWYQQALGLGLQFLLWYDEGEERNRGNFPPRFSGRQFPNYSSELNVNALELEDSALYLCASSLDRGQETQYFGPGTRLLVL.

The chain combines TRBV20-1 with TRBJ1-4; D is ambiguous. Germline V lookup: CDR1 DFQATT, CDR2 SNEGSKA (reference sequence). The CDR3 has 11 amino acids. Written as DNA, the CDR3 is TGCAGCCAGGCGGGCGGGGAAAAACTGTTTTTT. This translates into CSQAGGEKLFF.

The chain is built from TRBV7-2 and TRBJ2-2; D may be TRBD2 (6 bases). Trimming took 6 bases from V and 3 from J, leaving 14 bases between them. Germline V gene data show CDR1 as SGHTA and CDR2 as FQGNSA. The CDR3 covers 15 residues. Here the CDR3 reads CASRFQDYHTGELFF. The CDR3 nucleotides are TGTGCCAGCAGATTCCAGGACTATCACACCGGGGAGCTGTTTTTT.

This clone was picked up one time. This rearrangement joins TRBV19 to TRBJ2-3, with 8 bases that match TRBD1. Germline CDR1 reads LNHDA; CDR2 reads SQIVND (reference sequence). This CDR3 contains 17 residues. The ends lost 6 bases at V and 0 bases at J; junction bases unmatched: 11. The CDR3 reads CASSNPGQGWSTDTQYF. CDR3 in DNA: TGTGCCAGTAGCAATCCTGGACAGGGTTGGAGCACAGATACGCAGTATTTT.

V is TRBV3-1 (or the pseudogene TRBV3-2) and J is TRBJ2-3; 7 nucleotides agree with TRBD1. CDR3 length: 14 amino acids. Losses at the gene ends were 5 bases for V and 1 base for J; bases not matched to a gene: 3. CDR1 is LGHDT and CDR2 is YNNKEL in the germline V gene (reference sequence). CDR3 in amino acids: CASSSGQGTDTQYF. DNA of the CDR3: TGTGCCAGCAGCTCAGGACAGGGCACAGATACGCAGTATTTT.

This rearrangement joins TRBV6-1 to TRBJ2-1, with D maybe TRBD1 (6 bases). CDR1 MNHNS and CDR2 SASEGT come from the germline V gene. This CDR3 has 14 residues. V dropped 1 base and J dropped 7 bases, with 11 bases sitting between them. The chain's CDR3 is CASSEGGTQNEQFF. Written as DNA, the CDR3 is TGTGCCAGCAGTGAAGGTGGGACACAGAATGAGCAGTTCTTC.

V gene TRBV15 combines with J gene TRBJ2-3; the D gene is possibly TRBD2 (6 bases). Looked up from germline, CDR1 is LNHNV and CDR2 is YYDKDF (reference sequence). The CDR3 loop spans 17 amino acids. V lost 3 bases and J 11 bases, leaving 27 bases between the germline ends. The CDR3 loop is CATSSGSTGDPVGGQYF. In DNA, the CDR3 is TGTGCCACCAGCAGTGGCTCCACGGGGGACCCGGTTGGTGGGCAGTATTTT. The complete variable domain, with remaining parts taken from reference TRBV15 and TRBJ2-3, reads DAMVIQNPRYQVTQFGKPVTLSCSQTLNHNVMYWYQQKSSQAPKLLFHYYDKDFNNEADTPDNFQSRRPNTSFCFLDIRSPGLGDTAMYLCATSSGSTGDPVGGQYFGPGTRLTVL.

In regard to this clone: This sample includes further DNA sequences coding for the same CDR3. The chain couples TRBV6-2 or TRBV6-3 to TRBJ2-7, with D possibly being TRBD1 (6 bases). The CDR3 loop spans 14 amino acids. V was cut by 2 bases and J by 3 bases, with 11 bases left in between. Germline CDR1 is MNHEY and CDR2 is SVGEGT. The CDR3 loop is CASSYREGGYEQYF. The CDR3, as DNA: TGTGCCAGCAGTTACAGGGAAGGGGGCTACGAGCAGTACTTC.

DNA of the CDR3: TGTGCCAGCAGACTGGACAGCGAGCTCTACGAGCAGTACTTC. Its translation is CASRLDSELYEQYF. The J gene is TRBJ2-7, the V gene TRBV6-6; weak D call: TRBD1 (6 bases). The V gene lost 6 bases and the J gene lost 3 bases, with 15 bases spanning the gap. The CDR3 length is 14 residues. Germline CDR1 MNHNY, CDR2 SVGAGI (reference sequence).

V gene TRBV5-1 combines with J gene TRBJ2-2, with a tentative D call TRBD1 (6 bases). Germline assignment: CDR1 SGHRS and CDR2 YFSETQ. The CDR3 is 15 amino acids. V was clipped by 5 bases and J by 5 bases, with 16 bases between them. The CDR3 loop is CASRRGTTSTGELFF. The CDR3 DNA is TGCGCCAGCAGAAGGGGGACGACTTCGACCGGGGAGCTGTTTTTT.

J is TRBJ2-2 and V is TRBV5-6; D is unresolved. The germline V and J ends were trimmed by 1 base and 2 bases, with 12 bases remaining between them. Germline V gene sequence: CDR1 SGHDT, CDR2 YYEEEE. The CDR3 runs to 16 residues. The CDR3 DNA follows: TGTGCCAGCAGCTTGCTTTCCAGATCAAACACCGGGGAGCTGTTTTTT. Translated: CASSLLSRSNTGELFF.

The V and J genes are TRBV5-6 and TRBJ1-6, with D perhaps matching TRBD1 (6 bases). In germline, CDR1 is SGHDT, CDR2 YYEEEE. With 2 bases removed from V and 0 bases from J, the gap between germline ends came to 12 bases. The CDR3 spans 17 residues. The CDR3 region is CASSLTGLSSYNSPLHF. The CDR3 DNA is TGTGCCAGCAGCTTAACAGGGTTGAGCTCCTATAATTCACCCCTCCACTTT.

The J gene is TRBJ2-2, the V gene TRBV7-2; D remains ambiguous. Germline V gene lookup returns CDR1 SGHTA and CDR2 FQGNSA. With 2 bases removed from V and 4 bases from J, the gap between germline ends came to 11 bases. The CDR3 is 15 amino acids. CDR3 sequence (DNA): TGTGCCAGCAGCTTATTTTGGGCAAGCACCGGGGAGCTGTTTTTT. This translates into CASSLFWASTGELFF. Looking up the rest from reference TRBV7-2 and TRBJ2-2 gives the full variable domain: GAGVSQSPSNKVTEKGKDVELRCDPISGHTALYWYRQSLGQGLEFLIYFQGNSAPDKSGLPSDRFSAERTGGSVSTLTIQRTQQEDSAVYLCASSLFWASTGELFFGEGSRLTVL.

The chain recombines TRBV29-1 with TRBJ1-1; 7 bases align to TRBD1. The V gene end was trimmed by 7 bases and the J gene end by 0 bases; junction bases not matched to a gene: 14. CDR1 and CDR2 (germline): SQVTM, ANQGSEA. CDR3 length equals 16 residues. Here the CDR3 reads CSGLPWDSQLNTEAFF. The CDR3 DNA reads TGCAGCGGATTGCCGTGGGACAGCCAGTTGAACACTGAAGCTTTCTTT.

V usage is TRBV4-2 and J usage is TRBJ2-1; TRBD2 might be the D (5 bases). Trimming removed 0 bases at V and 8 bases at J, with 14 bases between. Per germline, CDR1 LGHNA and CDR2 YNFKEQ. The CDR3 covers 15 residues. The CDR3 is CASSQDPRTSHEQFF. Written as DNA, the CDR3 is TGTGCCAGCAGCCAAGATCCCCGGACTTCGCATGAGCAGTTCTTC.

DNA of the CDR3: TGTGCCAGCAGTTTAACTAGCGGAGCCGGCTACGAGCAGTACGTC. This translates into CASSLTSGAGYEQYV. The chain recombines TRBV27 with TRBJ2-7; 8 nucleotides match TRBD2. The germline V gene has CDR1 MNHEY and CDR2 SMNVEV (reference sequence). The V and J ends lost 2 bases and 3 bases, in that order; junction bases with no gene match: 6. CDR3 length: 15 amino acids.

The chain joins TRBV11-3 to TRBJ2-2; the D gene is possibly TRBD2 (5 bases). This CDR3 has 13 residues. CDR1 and CDR2 from the germline V gene are SGHNT and YENEEA. Trimming took off 5 bases at V and 4 bases at J, with 8 bases between the two ends. CDR3 sequence reads: CASSPLATGELFF. In nucleotides, the CDR3 is TGTGCCAGCAGCCCGCTAGCCACCGGGGAGCTGTTTTTT.

This clone is a singleton in its sample. The chain joins TRBV19 to TRBJ1-5; D is uncertain. The germline V and J ends were trimmed by 1 base and 6 bases, with 4 bases remaining between them. The CDR3 has 12 amino acids. Germline assignment: CDR1 LNHDA and CDR2 SQIVND (reference sequence). The CDR3 DNA reads TGTGCCAGTAGTATAGCCGGTCAGCCCCAGCATTTT. Its translation: CASSIAGQPQHF.

The count of this clone is one. In DNA, the CDR3 is TGTGCCAGCAGTGACTGGCTAGCGGGAGACGATGAGCAGTTCTTC. This gives the protein CASSDWLAGDDEQFF. This sequence joins TRBV2 and TRBJ2-1, with 10 bases lining up with TRBD2. V trimming: 3 bases; J trimming: 8 bases; junction bases outside the gene matches: 7. CDR3 size: 15 residues. The germline V gene has CDR1 SNHLY and CDR2 FYNNEI.

The CDR3: CAWRTSGTDTQYF. The CDR3 DNA is TGTGCCTGGAGGACTAGCGGGACAGATACGCAGTATTTT. This chain uses TRBV30 with TRBJ2-3, with TRBD2 matching 10 bases. This CDR3 region has 13 residues. V lost 3 bases and J lost 3; bases outside the gene matches: 0. Germline loops: CDR1 GTSNPN, CDR2 SVGIG (reference sequence). Based on the CDR3 plus reference TRBV30 and TRBJ2-3, the full variable domain is SQTIHQWPATLVQPVGSPLSLECTVEGTSNPNLYWYRQAAGRGLQLLFYSVGIGQISSEVPQNLSASRPQDRQFILSSKKLLLSDSGFYLCAWRTSGTDTQYFGPGTRLTVL.